This T cell receptor beta chain was observed in a study of blood T cell repertoires in COVID-19. In the authors' workflow: Cell counts per sample came from amplifying reference gene primers. The assay was immunoSEQ multiplex PCR, and TCRdb's table has in-frame clones only and misses some. V and J calls and clone size are those listed in that table; D and trimming were worked out from the DNA. The sample gives fewer than 200,000 clones, 80% to 90% of which show up once; more than 1% is in the top ten. The germline V gene has CDR1 SSHAT and CDR2 FNYEAQ (reference sequence). The CDR3 runs 19 residues. Worth noting for this clone: One end of the junction is discordant with germline, which a read error may explain.

Sequencing used peripheral blood. V is TRBV7-7 and J is TRBJ2-3; 10 bases align to TRBD2. This clonotype was obtained from a man aged 35-49 years with acute or convalescent COVID-19. Here the CDR3 DNA reads TGTGCTAGCAACTTACTAGCGGGGACTCCTTCCTCCGGCACAGATACGCAGTATTTT. Amino acid sequence: CASNLLAGTPSSGTDTQYF.